Listed here is a single TCR beta chain. Its antigen is undetermined. Both 60 Vbeta primers and 13 Jbeta primers went into the PCR. In the original processing: An analysis that came later counted tens of millions of unique TCR beta chains, about 10 million shared. The table came from immunoSEQ multiplex PCR; TCRdb's copy has only in-frame clones and leaves some out. D and trimming come from the DNA, and the V and J calls and clone size come from that table. The top ten clones hold just under 3% of a sample with fewer than 120,000 clones, about 80% of them seen once. These data belong to a study of cytomegalovirus exposure and HLA in healthy donors. Study-wide results and limits: Later analysis showed TCR association rates varying by HLA locus, highest for DRB1 and lowest for HLA-C.

Looked up from germline, CDR1 is SQVTM and CDR2 is ANQGSEA. The CDR3 consists of 14 residues. The germline V and J ends were trimmed by 8 bases and 4 bases, with 19 bases remaining between them. The chain is built from TRBV29-1 and TRBJ2-3; possible D gene TRBD1, 6 bases. The source of this sequence is a woman in her sixties in good health and CMV-seropositive. Source material: PBMCs. CDR3 region: CSSSPQGLPDTQYF. The CDR3 nucleotides are TGCAGCTCCTCCCCCCAGGGGTTGCCAGATACGCAGTATTTT.